The 21 T cell receptor beta chains reported below all come from one sample, sequenced in a study of cytomegalovirus exposure and HLA in healthy donors. The PCR had 60 Vbeta and 13 Jbeta primers. Profiled with immunoSEQ multiplex PCR; TCRdb holds only in-frame clones, not every one. The repertoire holds roughly 130,000 clones, with 75% to 85% as singletons. The specimen sequenced was PBMCs. These TCRs come from a middle-aged man in good health and CMV-seronegative.

This clone was seen a handful of times. The chain uses TRBV5-1 and TRBJ1-2; the D is unclear. The CDR3 covers 14 residues. Trimming removed 7 bases at V and 4 bases at J, with 17 bases between. The germline V gene encodes CDR1 SGHRS and CDR2 YFSETQ. The CDR3 DNA sequence: TGCGCCAGCGGTGAGGGTGTCGGGCGCTATGGCTACACCTTC. It encodes CASGEGVGRYGYTF.

V is TRBV28 and J is TRBJ2-7; D unresolved. V shed 3 bases and J shed 2 bases, with 8 bases lying between them. Germline V gene data show CDR1 as MDHEN and CDR2 as SYDVKM. CDR3 size: 13 residues. The CDR3 DNA is TGTGCCAGCAGTTTCGAGGTTCCCTACGAGCAGTACTTC. Protein: CASSFEVPYEQYF.

The V call is TRBV6-1, the J call TRBJ1-1; possible D gene TRBD1, 5 bases. In germline, CDR1 is MNHNS, CDR2 SASEGT. This CDR3 spans 14 amino acids. V was cut by 8 bases and J by 4 bases, with 17 bases left in between. CDR3 DNA: TGTGCCAGCTGCTGGGGGGTCCGGAGCACTGAAGCTTTCTTT. Protein sequence: CASCWGVRSTEAFF.

V is TRBV2 and J is TRBJ2-5, with 10 bases that match TRBD2. CDR1 and CDR2 from the germline V gene are SNHLY and FYNNEI. V was clipped by 7 bases and J by 13 bases; unmatched bases: 12. This CDR3 region has 13 residues. The CDR3 DNA reads TGTGCCAGCAAAGACCTAGCGGGGGAGACTATGTACTTC. As protein: CASKDLAGETMYF.

This chain joins TRBV5-4 and TRBJ2-1; 8 nucleotides line up with TRBD1. Germline V gives CDR1 SGHNT, CDR2 YYREEE (reference sequence). The CDR3 runs to 16 residues. V was pared by 0 bases and J by 5 bases, with 7 bases of the junction left unmatched. CDR3 coding DNA: TGTGCCAGCAGCTTGGGGGCAGGGGGCATCGACAATGAGCAGTTCTTC. Translating it yields CASSLGAGGIDNEQFF.

The chain has TRBV19 and TRBJ2-3, with TRBD1 as a possible D gene (5 bases). Germline loops: CDR1 LNHDA, CDR2 SQIVND (reference sequence). V lost 2 bases, J lost 3 bases, and 15 bases lay in between. The CDR3 runs to 16 residues. The CDR3 region is CASSIQTVLWTDTQYF. As DNA, the CDR3 is TGTGCCAGTAGTATACAGACAGTTCTTTGGACAGATACGCAGTATTTT.

The rearrangement joins TRBV6-6 to TRBJ1-5, with a weak D call TRBD1 (5 bases). Trimming stripped 8 bases from V and 6 bases from J, with 14 bases between. The germline CDR1 and CDR2 sequences are MNHNY and SVGAGI (reference sequence). The CDR3 totals 13 residues. CDR3 coding DNA: TGTGCCAGCGGCCAGGGTTCAGGTCAGCCCCAGCATTTT. The encoded protein is CASGQGSGQPQHF.

The gene calls are TRBV6-1 and TRBJ2-1; a weak D match, TRBD1 (5 bases). Germline CDR1 MNHNS, CDR2 SASEGT. V lost 6 bases, J lost 6 bases, and 15 bases lay in between. The CDR3 spans 14 residues. The CDR3, as DNA: TGTGCCAGCAGGAATCGTGGGGCCCCCAATGAGCAGTTCTTC. This codes for CASRNRGAPNEQFF.

This chain links TRBV5-1 with TRBJ2-6; D uncertain. The CDR3 is made up of 15 amino acids. Between the trimmed V and J ends, which lost 2 bases and 1 base, there was a span of 7 bases. Germline CDR1 SGHRS, CDR2 YFSETQ. DNA for the CDR3: TGCGCCAGCAGCTTATTGGAGTCTGGGGCCAACGTCCTGACTTTC. It translates to CASSLLESGANVLTF.

The genes are TRBV12-5 and TRBJ2-1, with 8 nucleotides matching TRBD1. CDR1 LGHNT and CDR2 FRNRAP come from the germline V gene. The CDR3 has 15 amino acids. V dropped 5 bases and J dropped 8; count of bases not matched to a gene: 11. CDR3 region: CASGPGQAARHEQFF. As DNA, the CDR3 is TGTGCTAGTGGTCCGGGACAGGCGGCTAGGCATGAGCAGTTCTTC.

The rearrangement uses TRBV29-1 and TRBJ1-1; D is perhaps TRBD1 (5 bases). Trimming took 3 bases from V and 5 from J, leaving 13 bases between them. Germline lookup yields CDR1 SQVTM and CDR2 ANQGSEA. The CDR3 has 13 amino acids. The CDR3 DNA reads as TGCAGCGTTGAGCCTGGGGGAGGAACTGAAGCTTTCTTT. This gives the protein CSVEPGGGTEAFF.

This chain links TRBV4-1 with TRBJ1-1, with TRBD1 matching over 12 bases. V gave up 4 bases and J gave up 6 bases; unmatched junction bases: 9. The CDR3 has 16 residues. The germline V gene has CDR1 MGHRA and CDR2 YSYEKL. The CDR3: CASSRGQGAMGPEAFF. In nucleotides, the CDR3 is TGCGCCAGCAGCCGGGGACAGGGGGCTATGGGCCCTGAAGCTTTCTTT.

The chain carries TRBV27 and TRBJ2-7; 8 nucleotides match TRBD1. This CDR3 is built from 15 residues. CDR1 and CDR2 (germline): MNHEY, SMNVEV (reference sequence). Trimming at V came to 6 bases and at J to 2 bases, leaving 9 bases not matched to a gene. The CDR3 reads CASRDRGSATYEQYF. In DNA, the CDR3 is TGTGCCAGCAGAGACAGGGGTTCGGCGACCTACGAGCAGTACTTC.

This clone was seen a single time. The rearrangement uses TRBV28 and TRBJ2-6; TRBD1 matches 7 bases. Germline loops: CDR1 MDHEN, CDR2 SYDVKM. The CDR3 is made up of 17 amino acids. With 3 bases clipped from V and 0 bases from J, the junction kept 5 bases outside the gene matches. The CDR3 sequence is CASSLVAGGSGANVLTF. The CDR3 region has the DNA TGTGCCAGCAGTTTGGTTGCAGGGGGCTCTGGGGCCAACGTCCTGACTTTC.

J is TRBJ1-1 and V is TRBV5-1; 9 bases agree with TRBD1. The CDR3 has 17 residues. The trim removed 3 bases at V and 0 bases at J, leaving 9 bases unmatched. Germline-derived CDR1 and CDR2 are SGHRS and YFSETQ. CDR3 sequence: CASSSGQGGSMNTEAFF. DNA for the CDR3: TGCGCCAGCAGCTCGGGACAGGGTGGGAGCATGAACACTGAAGCTTTCTTT.

The chain joins TRBV7-2 to TRBJ2-1; D unclear. The germline V and J ends were trimmed by 2 bases and 8 bases, with 10 bases remaining between them. CDR1 and CDR2 from the germline V gene are SGHTA and FQGNSA. This CDR3 is built from 13 residues. The CDR3 coding sequence is TGTGCCAGCAGCTTAAGCCCAGGTGATGAGCAGTTCTTC. Its translation: CASSLSPGDEQFF.

CDR3 residues: CASSHPGTGAYEQYF. CDR3 coding DNA: TGCGCCAGCAGCCATCCCGGGACAGGGGCCTACGAGCAGTACTTC. The chain has TRBV4-1 and TRBJ2-7, with 10 bases fitting TRBD1. CDR1 and CDR2 (germline): MGHRA, YSYEKL. V lost 3 bases and J lost 2; bases outside the gene matches: 4. This CDR3 has 15 residues.

The V call is TRBV28, the J call TRBJ2-1; perhaps TRBD2 as D (6 bases). Trimming left V 1 base short and J 9 bases short, with 19 bases between. The germline V gene has CDR1 MDHEN and CDR2 SYDVKM. The CDR3 extends over 16 amino acids. CDR3 protein: CASSLSRDFRSIEQFF. In DNA form, the CDR3 reads TGTGCCAGCAGTTTATCCCGGGACTTCCGAAGTATTGAGCAGTTCTTC.

V and J are TRBV7-8 and TRBJ1-3, with D possibly matching TRBD1 (6 bases). CDR3 length: 15 residues. Trimming removed 5 bases at V and 4 bases at J, with 15 bases between. Germline CDR1 reads SGHVS; CDR2 reads FQNEAQ. DNA for the CDR3: TGTGCCAGCAGCGTGACAACAGGGATCGGAAACACCATATATTTT. It encodes CASSVTTGIGNTIYF.

The chain has TRBV18 and TRBJ1-1, with D hard to call. V lost 3 bases and J 1 base, leaving 9 bases between the germline ends. CDR1 is KGHSH, CDR2 LQKENI, per germline. The CDR3 totals 14 residues. The CDR3 is CASSPGRENTEAFF. The DNA of the CDR3 is TGTGCCAGCTCACCGGGGAGGGAGAACACTGAAGCTTTCTTT.

The chain joins TRBV5-1 to TRBJ1-4; weak D call: TRBD1 (5 bases). The V and J ends lost 3 bases and 3 bases respectively, with 9 bases between them. The germline V gene encodes CDR1 SGHRS and CDR2 YFSETQ. CDR3 length: 14 amino acids. The CDR3 reads CASSSRAANEKLFF. The CDR3 coding sequence is TGCGCCAGCAGCTCCAGGGCAGCTAATGAAAAACTGTTTTTT.